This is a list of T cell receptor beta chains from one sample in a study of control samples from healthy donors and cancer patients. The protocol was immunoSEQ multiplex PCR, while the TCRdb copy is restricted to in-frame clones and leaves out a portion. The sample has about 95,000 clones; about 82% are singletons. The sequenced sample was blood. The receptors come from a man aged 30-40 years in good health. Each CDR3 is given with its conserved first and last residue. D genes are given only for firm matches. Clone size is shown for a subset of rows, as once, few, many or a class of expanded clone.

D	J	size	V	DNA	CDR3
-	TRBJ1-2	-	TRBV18	TGTGCCAGCTCACTAGAGAGGGGGGGTGATTACCCCTACACCTTC	CASSLERGGDYPYTF
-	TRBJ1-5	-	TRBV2	TGTGCCAGCAGTGAATGGGGCAGCCGTAATCAGCCCCAGCATTTT	CASSEWGSRNQPQHF
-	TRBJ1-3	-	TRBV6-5	TGTGCCAGCAGGTCCCCTGTGGGCACCATATATTTT	CASRSPVGTIYF
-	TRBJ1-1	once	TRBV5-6	TGTGCCAGCAGTTTCGGGACAACGAACACTGAAGCTTTCTTT	CASSFGTTNTEAFF
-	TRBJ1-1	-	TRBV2	TGTGCCAGCGGAGGCTCCGGATCTATGAACACTGAAGCTTTCTTT	CASGGSGSMNTEAFF
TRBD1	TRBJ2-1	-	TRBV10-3	TGTGCCATCAGTGTTTCCGGGACAGGCTCCTACAATGAGCAGTTCTTC	CAISVSGTGSYNEQFF
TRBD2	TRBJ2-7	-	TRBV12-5	TGTGCTAGTGGTCCCGGGGAGGGAACACACGAGCAGTACTTC	CASGPGEGTHEQYF
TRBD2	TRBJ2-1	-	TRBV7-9	TGTGCCAGCAGCTTAGGAAATAGCGGGGGTTACAATGAGCAGTTCTTC	CASSLGNSGGYNEQFF
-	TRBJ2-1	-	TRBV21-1	TGTGCCAGCAGCCACCGGGACAGTAGGCAGTTCTTC	CASSHRDSRQFF
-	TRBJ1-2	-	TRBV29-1	TGCAGCGTTGAAGAGGAGGGCGATGGCTACACCTTC	CSVEEEGDGYTF
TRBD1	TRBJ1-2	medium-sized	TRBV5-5	TGTGCCAGCAGCACAGGGACAGGCGTCTATGGCTACACCTTC	CASSTGTGVYGYTF
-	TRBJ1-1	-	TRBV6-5	TGTGCCAGCAGGGACAGCATCGGGAGCACTGAAGCTTTCTTT	CASRDSIGSTEAFF
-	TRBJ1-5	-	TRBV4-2	TGTGCCAGCAGCCTTAGGAGGGGAGTTGATAGCAATCAGCCCCAGCATTTT	CASSLRRGVDSNQPQHF
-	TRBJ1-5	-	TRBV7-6	TGTGCCAGCAGCTTAGGGTACGGGGAAAAGGATCAGCCCCAGCATTTT	CASSLGYGEKDQPQHF
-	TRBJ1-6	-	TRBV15	TGTGCCACCAGCAGAGGGGGCCAGTCCCTTTCACCCCTCCACTTT	CATSRGGQSLSPLHF
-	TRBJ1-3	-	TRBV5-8	TGTGCCAGCAGCTTGACGGGAGGAGGAAACACCATATATTTT	CASSLTGGGNTIYF
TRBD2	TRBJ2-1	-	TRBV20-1	TGCAGTGCTAGTGGTTCCAGCGGGGGGATTCGGTACAATGAGCAGTTCTTC	CSASGSSGGIRYNEQFF
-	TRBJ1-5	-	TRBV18	TGTGCCAGCTCACCCTCCAAAGGGAGCAATCAGCCCCAGCATTTT	CASSPSKGSNQPQHF
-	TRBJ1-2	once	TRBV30	TGTGCCTGGAGTCCCTACCCAGGGGACTATGGCTACACCTTC	CAWSPYPGDYGYTF
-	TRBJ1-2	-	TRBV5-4	TGTGCCAGCAGCTTGGATGGAAATATAGCTAACTATGGCTACACCTTC	CASSLDGNIANYGYTF
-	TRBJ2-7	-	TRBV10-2	TGCGCCAGCAGTGTTATGTCTGGATCCTACGAGCAGTACTTC	CASSVMSGSYEQYF
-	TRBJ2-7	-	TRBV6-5	TGTGCCAGCAGTTACTCTCCAGGCCGCTCCTACGAGCAGTACTTC	CASSYSPGRSYEQYF
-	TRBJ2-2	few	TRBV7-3	TGTGCCAGCAGCGAAACGTCCCAGAACACCGGGGAGCTGTTTTTT	CASSETSQNTGELFF
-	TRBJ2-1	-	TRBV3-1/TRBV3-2	TGTGCCAGCAGCCAGCAGGCCGTGTTCAATGAGCAGTTCTTC	CASSQQAVFNEQFF
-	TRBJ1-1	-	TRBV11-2	TGTGCCAGCAGCTTATATAGCCCGGGCGGGTCGCGAACTGAAGCTTTCTTT	CASSLYSPGGSRTEAFF
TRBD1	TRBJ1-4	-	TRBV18	TGTGCCAGCTCACCGACAGGGGATAGTCCGACTAATGAAAAACTGTTTTTT	CASSPTGDSPTNEKLFF
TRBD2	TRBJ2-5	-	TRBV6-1	TGTGCCAGCCGTGGGGGACTAGCGGGGGGCGTCTCCCTAGAGACCCAGTACTTC	CASRGGLAGGVSLETQYF
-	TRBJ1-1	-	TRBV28	TGTGCCAGCTCTCAGTTTGTGACGAACACTGAAGCTTTCTTT	CASSQFVTNTEAFF
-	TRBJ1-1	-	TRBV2	TGTGCCAGCAGTGATCCTATGGAAGCTTTCTTT	CASSDPMEAFF
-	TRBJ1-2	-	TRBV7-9	TGTGCCAGCAGCTTAGGTCAGGGGCCGGGCTACACCTTC	CASSLGQGPGYTF